The present T cell receptor (beta chain) was sequenced within a study of blood T cell repertoires in COVID-19. Turning to the study itself: The study drew acute and convalescent COVID-19 samples from the United States, Italy and Spain. PBMCs, B-cell-depleted T cells, or T cells provided the cDNA or gDNA that made up the material.

CDR1 is SGHRS and CDR2 is YFSETQ in the germline V gene. The CDR3 has 17 residues. V dropped 4 bases and J dropped 2; count of bases not matched to a gene: 8. One Seattle source followed patients from active infection through their disease course. As handled by the study authors: It was from reference gene primer amplification that nucleated cell counts were estimated. Sequenced by immunoSEQ multiplex PCR; TCRdb stores in-frame clones only, minus some. V and J calls and clone size follow that table, whereas D and trimming were derived from the DNA. Of hundreds of thousands of clones listed, roughly 90% are singletons.

The receptor was isolated from a woman aged 65 to 85 with COVID-19, enrolled during active disease. Sequencing input: peripheral blood. The chain is built from TRBV5-1 and TRBJ2-3, with 12 bases fitting TRBD2. The DNA of the CDR3 is TGCGCCAGCAGCCCTCCCGGGACTAGCGGGCCCACAGATACGCAGTATTTT. This encodes CASSPPGTSGPTDTQYF.